This TCR beta chain was captured by sequencing in a study of T cell responses to AZD1222 COVID-19 vaccine. Study-wide points: Repertoires were sampled only after the peak T cell response.

Clones were sequenced by immunoSEQ multiplex PCR, and TCRdb holds only the in-frame ones, with some missing. The sample holds under 95,000 clones, roughly 88% seen once. The CDR3 length is 16 residues. V gave up 4 bases and J gave up 3 bases, with 18 bases separating them. The germline CDR1 and CDR2 sequences are SGHAT and FQNNGV. Comments on this clone: Antigen: not known.

The chain combines TRBV11-2 with TRBJ1-2; D not resolved. The TCR comes from an adult who received the AZD1222 COVID-19 vaccine. The sample was peripheral blood, taken 28 days after the second AZD1222 dose. CDR3 DNA sequence: TGTGCCAGCAGCTCCCCCCGGAAGGACTCCCACTATGGCTACACCTTC. Encoded protein: CASSSPRKDSHYGYTF.